What follows is one T cell receptor (beta chain) and its context. This clonotype has just one count. Its antigen is still unknown. A much larger clone lies one base from this, so it may be a read error. CDR1 KGHDR and CDR2 SFDVKD are derived from the germline V gene. At the junction V is shortened by 12 bases and J by 9 bases, with 14 bases in between. The CDR3 numbers 11 residues from cysteine through phenylalanine. The DNA shown is the 33-base CDR3, in frame from base 1. The entry originates in a study of T cells generated in artificial thymic organoids (TCRdb year 2017). For the study in its entirety: The TCR alpha and beta CDR3 repertoires of CD8 single positive T cells derived from in vitro artificial thymic organoids were compared with those of thymic and peripheral blood naive CD8 T cells. The displayed repertoire sequencing data were described as being representative of three independent experiments. Here is what the overall study found, with its caveats: No skewed Valpha or Vbeta usage appeared in organoid-derived T cells, arguing against dominance of unconventional lineages or clonal expansions. Organoid-derived CD8 single positive T cells showed physiological TCR clonotype diversity comparable to thymic and blood naive CD8 T cells.

To build artificial thymic organoids, human HSPCs were aggregated with MS5 murine stromal cells transduced with human DLL1, and the aggregates were cultured at an air-liquid interface. The cells used to seed the organoids were FACS-purified CD34+CD3- hematopoietic stem and progenitor cells from which residual T cells had been depleted. The organoids were grown in serum-free RB27 medium, which consisted of RPMI 1640 supplemented with B27, FLT3L, IL-7 and ascorbic acid. Before RNA extraction, CD3+TCRalphabeta+CD8 single positive T cells from both organoids and thymus were sorted by FACS. Total RNA was purified from 40,000 to 200,000 sorted cells per sample with the RNeasy Micro kit, and quality checked on an Agilent RNA 6000 Nano chip. TCRalpha and TCRbeta libraries were amplified separately by semi-nested PCR with Advantage 2 and reverse primers in the TRAC or TRBC constant regions. The amount of total RNA used for first-strand cDNA synthesis ranged from roughly 3 to 500 ng. The TCR cDNA libraries were generated by 5'-RACE using the SMARTer PCR cDNA Synthesis kit, with a poly-dT primer driving first-strand synthesis. Each semi-nested reverse primer in the constant region carried a 5-nucleotide sample-specific barcode, and the resulting products were cleaned up with the Zymo DNA Clean and Concentrator-5 kit. As many as ten barcoded samples were combined into a pool, ligated to Illumina adaptors, and sequenced on an Illumina MiSeq as 2 x 150 bp paired-end reads. The original pipeline was this. Demultiplexed reads were aligned with BLAT to a custom library of all human TRAV, TRAJ, TRBV, TRBD and TRBJ combinations from IMGT. The best BLAT hits were picked using pslCDnaFilter (-maxAligns=1, -ignoreIntrons), and custom Perl scripts were used to calculate clonotype frequencies. TCRdb reworked the public reads: Q25 trimming with fastp, MiXCR clone assembly, productive beta chains retained. Rows merge per CDR3 protein into single entries with the most common DNA and genes. TCRdb's processing, not the authors' own work, is the source of the V and J calls. Within this sample are 6,000 to 8,000 distinct CDR3 sequences, with about 24% of them counted one time only. 3.2% of the sample rests with the top ten.

Material for sequencing was naive CD8+ T cells grown in artificial thymic organoids from cord blood stem and progenitor cells. Taken with the paper, the label for cell subset or site translates to: CD3+TCRalphabeta+CD8SP T cells; for blood, CD45RO-CCR7+ naive CD8+ T cells. The chain is assembled from TRBV24-1 and TRBJ2-1; a tentative D call is TRBD2 (6 bases match). The TCR comes from a human donor who gave cord blood stem cells for thymic organoid culture, a cardiac surgery patient who gave postnatal thymus, or a blood donor (not recorded which). CDR3 region: CAAYSRGEQFF. The nucleotide sequence reads as follows: TGTGCCGCCTATTCGCGGGGTGAGCAGTTCTTC.